The rows below give T cell receptor beta chains drawn from one sample of a study of blood T cell repertoires in COVID-19. Only in-frame clones appear in the TCRdb table, and some are missing; sequencing was by immunoSEQ multiplex PCR. Of 200,000 to 250,000 clones listed, 65% to 90% are singletons. Source material: peripheral blood. The receptors come from a woman between 45 and 65 years old with acute or convalescent COVID-19. Both conserved end residues are trimmed from each CDR3.

V gene	J gene	CDR3 protein
TRBV7-9	TRBJ2-7	ASRRGQNYEQY
TRBV9	TRBJ1-6	ASSVGQVSNSPLH
TRBV30	TRBJ1-5	AWKAGGNQPQH
TRBV10-2	TRBJ2-5	ASSESTGEQETQY
TRBV5-4	TRBJ1-6	ASSSRQAPSPLH
TRBV5-1	TRBJ2-5	ASSLARTSDETQY
TRBV28	TRBJ2-2	ASSGQGPGELF
TRBV6-2/TRBV6-3	TRBJ2-1	ASSYSTTKRGIHNEQF
TRBV28	TRBJ1-2	ASRGQGAYGYT
TRBV5-1	TRBJ2-3	ASSFQGDTQY
TRBV11-2	TRBJ1-2	ASSSSGPYGYT
TRBV10-3	TRBJ2-5	ASGVEETQY
TRBV3-1/TRBV3-2	TRBJ2-6	ASTPGATGVGANVLT
TRBV28	TRBJ1-5	ALGIGVRNQPQH
TRBV4-2	TRBJ1-5	ASSQDPGQGYQPQH
TRBV9	TRBJ2-2	ASRQADTGELF
TRBV29-1	TRBJ1-2	SVDRGESDGYT
TRBV6-1	TRBJ1-2	ASSEEWLQVYGYT
TRBV19	TRBJ2-1	ASSGTSGGLYNEQF
TRBV6-5	TRBJ2-1	ASSSLAGAGNEQF
TRBV7-9	TRBJ1-2	ASSFSQGRPYGYT
TRBV28	TRBJ2-2	ASLGDRVTTGELF
TRBV5-6	TRBJ1-4	ASREQGAPEKLF
TRBV30	TRBJ1-1	AWTIGGDEAF
TRBV6-5	TRBJ2-2	ASSKTGASTGELF
TRBV13	TRBJ1-4	ASSWAHGGPTNEKLF
TRBV28	TRBJ1-1	ASSSGTDTEAF
TRBV7-6	TRBJ1-1	ASSNRQSAVLNTEAF
TRBV24-1	TRBJ2-3	ATEETSGDRTDTQY
TRBV12-3/TRBV12-4	TRBJ2-1	ASRGDRSNEQF
TRBV3-1/TRBV3-2	TRBJ2-5	ASSHVTRVRETQY
TRBV28	TRBJ2-7	ASKITGYEQY
TRBV6-1	TRBJ2-1	ASSERRGGEQF
TRBV20-1	TRBJ1-1	SASILRGAF
TRBV5-1	TRBJ2-7	ASSLGQGFGHEQY
TRBV5-8	TRBJ2-2	ASSYLGVRNTGELF
TRBV3-1/TRBV3-2	TRBJ2-5	ASSQDFGLQETQY
TRBV24-1	TRBJ1-5	ATSTGLQPQH
TRBV7-6	TRBJ2-3	ASSLESSGGWNTQY
TRBV19	TRBJ2-1	ASTGSGNNEQF
TRBV5-1	TRBJ2-5	ASSRGLAVEETQY